This TCR beta chain was retrieved from a study of T cell responses to AZD1222 COVID-19 vaccine. Worth noting for this clone: Antigen unknown.

The analysis combined second doses at about 4 or about 12 weeks. Profiling relied on immunoSEQ multiplex PCR, and the TCRdb table lists in-frame clones only, not all of them. This sample has under 150,000 clones, with around 89% found just once. The study's findings and limits: Vaccination with two AZD1222 doses was followed by a rise in Spike-specific TCR breadth and depth. Sampling captured repertoires only after the peak T cell response.

The receptor comes from an adult who received the AZD1222 COVID-19 vaccine. The specimen was peripheral blood, collected 28 days after the second AZD1222 dose.

As DNA, the CDR3 is TGTGCCAGCAGCACCGGTACGGGAGTTGAAAAACTGTTTTTT. Its protein product is CASSTGTGVEKLFF. V and J are TRBV5-4 and TRBJ1-4; D not certain. V shed 4 bases and J shed 7 bases, with 14 bases lying between them. In germline, CDR1 is SGHNT, CDR2 YYREEE (reference sequence). This CDR3 is built from 14 residues.